The 5 T cell receptor beta chains given below trace back to one sample, sequenced in a study of vaccination and CD4 T cells after COVID-19. With the Oncomine TCR Beta short-read assay, DNA from cultured CD4+ T cells was sequenced. TCRdb reanalysed the PCR reads using MiXCR and keeps one entry per CDR3 protein. The table has about 15,000 distinct CDR3 sequences, 55% to 75% seen once; the top ten hold less than 7%. The antigens of these receptors remain unknown. The treatment was: approximately 9-day PBMC culture with coronavirus spike peptide pools or control peptides (ViraFEST assay). Sequencing input: CD4+ T cells from blood, cultured in vitro. The receptors shown here come from a human donor who had recovered from COVID-19.

This rearrangement joins TRBV30 to TRBJ1-1, with D tentatively TRBD1 (5 bases). Trimming removed 5 bases from V and 2 bases from J, with 12 bases in between. This CDR3 comprises 13 residues. CDR1 is GTSNPN, CDR2 SVGIG, per germline (reference sequence). CDR3 sequence: CAWLSGANTEAFF. The CDR3 nucleotides are TGTGCCTGGCTCTCCGGGGCCAACACTGAAGCTTTCTTT.

This clonotype was recorded only once. V usage is TRBV29-1 and J usage is TRBJ1-1; tentatively, D is TRBD1 (6 bases). Germline lookup yields CDR1 SQVTM and CDR2 ANQGSEA. The CDR3 is 14 residues long. V was shortened by 6 bases and J by 1 base, with 15 bases between the two germline ends. In nucleotides, the CDR3 is TGCAGCGTCGGATCAGGACAGCGGAACACTGAAGCTTTCTTT. Protein sequence: CSVGSGQRNTEAFF. The complete variable domain, with remaining parts taken from reference TRBV29-1 and TRBJ1-1, reads SAVISQKPSRDICQRGTSLTIQCQVDSQVTMMFWYRQQPGQSLTLIATANQGSEATYESGFVIDKFPISRPNLTFSTLTVSNMSPEDSSIYLCSVGSGQRNTEAFFGQGTRLTVV.

The rearrangement joins TRBV7-9 to TRBJ1-5; a possible D gene is TRBD1 (5 bases). Trimming removed 3 bases at V and 0 bases at J, with 9 bases between. Germline V lookup: CDR1 SEHNR, CDR2 FQNEAQ (reference sequence). CDR3 length: 15 amino acids. Here the CDR3 reads CASSFGGYSNQPQHF. The CDR3 region has the DNA TGTGCCAGCAGCTTTGGGGGATATAGCAATCAGCCCCAGCATTTT.

The chain combines TRBV7-8 with TRBJ1-6, with D maybe TRBD1 (5 bases). The CDR3 length is 17 residues. Trimming removed 6 bases from V and 0 bases from J, with 15 bases in between. Germline V CDR1 and CDR2: SGHVS, FQNEAQ. CDR3 amino acids: CASRAGTASSYNSPLHF. The CDR3 DNA sequence: TGTGCCAGCAGAGCCGGGACCGCGAGCTCCTATAATTCACCCCTCCACTTT.

V and J are TRBV30 and TRBJ2-2, with D possibly matching TRBD1 (7 bases). Per the germline V gene, CDR1 is GTSNPN and CDR2 is SVGIG (reference sequence). V lost 5 bases, J lost 4 bases, and 14 bases lay in between. The CDR3 sequence is 14 residues long. The CDR3 coding sequence is TGTGCCTGGGCGGGACAGATAGGCACCGGGGAGCTGTTTTTT. It yields the protein CAWAGQIGTGELFF.